This is a list of T cell receptor beta chains from one sample in a study of T cell responses to AZD1222 COVID-19 vaccine. Sequenced by immunoSEQ multiplex PCR; TCRdb stores in-frame clones only, minus some. This sample carries 140,000 to 150,000 clones, about nine tenths of them seen once, and the ten largest clones take less than 3.5%. The specimen was peripheral blood, collected on day 0 of MenACWY control vaccination. The origin of the receptors is an adult in good health. Each CDR3 is given with its conserved first and last residue. The D gene is left open where the match is weak. Not every row has a clone size; where given, it reads once, few, many or a size class.

v_call: TRBV6-5
d_call: .
clone_size: .
j_call: TRBJ1-3
cdr3_aa: CASSYSRAGPGNTIYF
cdr3_nt: TGTGCCAGCAGTTACAGCCGGGCTGGACCTGGAAACACCATATATTTT

v_call: TRBV18
d_call: TRBD2
clone_size: .
j_call: TRBJ2-7
cdr3_aa: CASLPGTSDSYEQYF
cdr3_nt: TGTGCCAGCTTGCCCGGGACTAGCGACTCCTACGAGCAGTACTTC

v_call: TRBV5-1
d_call: .
clone_size: few
j_call: TRBJ2-2
cdr3_aa: CASSRVDSPNTGELFF
cdr3_nt: TGCGCCAGCAGCCGGGTGGACAGTCCGAACACCGGGGAGCTGTTTTTT

v_call: TRBV19
d_call: .
clone_size: .
j_call: TRBJ1-5
cdr3_aa: CASSIRGVGSNQPQHF
cdr3_nt: TGTGCCAGTAGTATTAGAGGGGTGGGAAGCAATCAGCCCCAGCATTTT

v_call: TRBV6-5
d_call: .
clone_size: once
j_call: TRBJ2-5
cdr3_aa: CASTTGPTMAQYF
cdr3_nt: TGTGCCAGCACGACGGGACCGACCATGGCCCAGTACTTC

v_call: TRBV15
d_call: .
clone_size: .
j_call: TRBJ2-7
cdr3_aa: CATSRDSRETYEQYF
cdr3_nt: TGTGCCACCAGCAGAGATAGTAGGGAGACCTACGAGCAGTACTTC

v_call: TRBV18
d_call: .
clone_size: .
j_call: TRBJ1-2
cdr3_aa: CASSPGYGYTF
cdr3_nt: TGTGCCAGCTCCCCTGGATATGGCTACACCTTC

v_call: TRBV10-3
d_call: .
clone_size: once
j_call: TRBJ1-1
cdr3_aa: CAISSEGPEIEAFF
cdr3_nt: TGTGCCATCAGCTCAGAAGGGCCGGAGATCGAAGCTTTCTTT

v_call: TRBV6-5
d_call: .
clone_size: .
j_call: TRBJ2-7
cdr3_aa: CAAGFGSSYEQYF
cdr3_nt: TGTGCCGCTGGTTTCGGGAGCTCCTACGAGCAGTACTTC

v_call: TRBV19
d_call: .
clone_size: .
j_call: TRBJ1-2
cdr3_aa: CASSMGAGGYGYTF
cdr3_nt: TGTGCCAGTAGTATGGGGGCAGGAGGCTATGGCTACACCTTC

v_call: TRBV9
d_call: .
clone_size: .
j_call: TRBJ1-2
cdr3_aa: CASSVGGDLDYTF
cdr3_nt: TGTGCCAGCAGCGTAGGGGGGGACCTAGACTACACCTTC

v_call: TRBV27
d_call: .
clone_size: .
j_call: TRBJ2-7
cdr3_aa: CASSLRGQNNYEQYF
cdr3_nt: TGTGCCAGCAGTTTACGAGGACAGAACAACTACGAGCAGTACTTC

v_call: TRBV5-1
d_call: .
clone_size: .
j_call: TRBJ2-3
cdr3_aa: CASSLDRAFTDTQYF
cdr3_nt: TGCGCCAGCAGCTTGGACAGGGCTTTCACAGATACGCAGTATTTT

v_call: TRBV7-2
d_call: TRBD1
clone_size: .
j_call: TRBJ1-3
cdr3_aa: CASSPRQGIVSGNTIYF
cdr3_nt: TGTGCCAGCAGCCCCCGACAGGGGATCGTCTCTGGAAACACCATATATTTT

v_call: TRBV11-2
d_call: .
clone_size: .
j_call: TRBJ1-1
cdr3_aa: CASSVNPLENTEAFF
cdr3_nt: TGTGCCAGCAGCGTAAATCCTCTTGAGAACACTGAAGCTTTCTTT

v_call: TRBV9
d_call: .
clone_size: .
j_call: TRBJ1-5
cdr3_aa: CASSPRGVPEPQHF
cdr3_nt: TGTGCCAGCAGCCCAAGGGGGGTTCCAGAGCCCCAGCATTTT

v_call: TRBV6-5
d_call: .
clone_size: .
j_call: TRBJ1-1
cdr3_aa: CASRSGGTEAFF
cdr3_nt: TGTGCCAGCAGGTCCGGGGGGACTGAAGCTTTCTTT

v_call: TRBV18
d_call: .
clone_size: once
j_call: TRBJ1-1
cdr3_aa: CASSPDVGTEAFF
cdr3_nt: TGTGCCAGCTCACCAGACGTAGGCACTGAAGCTTTCTTT

v_call: TRBV18
d_call: .
clone_size: .
j_call: TRBJ1-4
cdr3_aa: CASMEGATNEKLFF
cdr3_nt: TGTGCCAGCATGGAAGGGGCAACTAATGAAAAACTGTTTTTT

v_call: TRBV5-4
d_call: .
clone_size: .
j_call: TRBJ2-5
cdr3_aa: CASSPPLGAEETQYF
cdr3_nt: TGTGCCAGCAGCCCCCCTTTAGGGGCCGAAGAGACCCAGTACTTC

v_call: TRBV5-5
d_call: .
clone_size: once
j_call: TRBJ1-5
cdr3_aa: CASSLVDGNQPQHF
cdr3_nt: TGTGCCAGCAGCTTGGTTGACGGAAATCAGCCCCAGCATTTT

v_call: TRBV7-2
d_call: TRBD2
clone_size: .
j_call: TRBJ2-1
cdr3_aa: CASSFLAGVDNEQFF
cdr3_nt: TGTGCCAGCAGCTTCCTAGCGGGAGTCGACAATGAGCAGTTCTTC

v_call: TRBV6-1
d_call: .
clone_size: .
j_call: TRBJ1-2
cdr3_aa: CASSEVGALYGYTF
cdr3_nt: TGTGCCAGCAGTGAAGTGGGAGCCCTCTATGGCTACACCTTC

v_call: TRBV24-1
d_call: .
clone_size: .
j_call: TRBJ1-4
cdr3_aa: CATSDFLGEKLFF
cdr3_nt: TGTGCCACCAGTGATTTTTTAGGGGAAAAACTGTTTTTT

v_call: TRBV5-1
d_call: .
clone_size: .
j_call: TRBJ2-6
cdr3_aa: CASRNGGASGANVLTF
cdr3_nt: TGCGCCAGCAGGAATGGGGGGGCCTCTGGGGCCAACGTCCTGACTTTC

v_call: TRBV9
d_call: TRBD2
clone_size: .
j_call: TRBJ2-5
cdr3_aa: CASSPRLLAGQETQYF
cdr3_nt: TGTGCCAGCAGCCCTCGCCTATTAGCGGGCCAAGAGACCCAGTACTTC

v_call: TRBV5-1
d_call: TRBD2
clone_size: .
j_call: TRBJ2-7
cdr3_aa: CASTSGYEQYF
cdr3_nt: TGCGCCAGCACTAGCGGCTACGAGCAGTACTTC

v_call: TRBV28
d_call: TRBD2
clone_size: once
j_call: TRBJ2-5
cdr3_aa: CASRPSGTRGTQYF
cdr3_nt: TGTGCCAGCAGACCTAGCGGAACCCGGGGGACCCAGTACTTC

v_call: TRBV28
d_call: TRBD1
clone_size: .
j_call: TRBJ1-2
cdr3_aa: CASRGLGQGASGYTF
cdr3_nt: TGTGCCAGCAGGGGATTAGGACAGGGGGCGAGTGGCTACACCTTC

v_call: TRBV27
d_call: .
clone_size: .
j_call: TRBJ2-2
cdr3_aa: CASSLVGGELFF
cdr3_nt: TGTGCCAGCAGTTTAGTCGGCGGGGAGCTGTTTTTT

v_call: TRBV5-5
d_call: TRBD1
clone_size: .
j_call: TRBJ1-6
cdr3_aa: CASSRGQGNNSPLHF
cdr3_nt: TGTGCCAGCAGCCGCGGACAGGGAAATAATTCACCCCTCCACTTT

v_call: TRBV10-3
d_call: .
clone_size: .
j_call: TRBJ1-3
cdr3_aa: CAISGMTDGNTIYF
cdr3_nt: TGTGCCATCAGTGGGATGACAGATGGAAACACCATATATTTT

v_call: TRBV28
d_call: .
clone_size: few
j_call: TRBJ2-5
cdr3_aa: CASRVSTGAAETQYF
cdr3_nt: TGTGCCAGCAGGGTATCGACAGGCGCAGCGGAGACCCAGTACTTC

v_call: TRBV6-2/TRBV6-3
d_call: .
clone_size: .
j_call: TRBJ2-7
cdr3_aa: CASSYGPYEQYF
cdr3_nt: TGTGCCAGCAGTTACGGCCCCTACGAGCAGTACTTC

v_call: TRBV6-5
d_call: .
clone_size: .
j_call: TRBJ2-7
cdr3_aa: CASNPGLHYEQYF
cdr3_nt: TGTGCCAGCAACCCTGGACTACACTACGAGCAGTACTTC

v_call: TRBV5-1
d_call: .
clone_size: .
j_call: TRBJ1-1
cdr3_aa: CASSSNTNSNTEAFF
cdr3_nt: TGCGCCAGCAGCTCAAACACAAATTCAAACACTGAAGCTTTCTTT

v_call: TRBV14
d_call: .
clone_size: .
j_call: TRBJ2-2
cdr3_aa: CASSRGGGPFGELFF
cdr3_nt: TGTGCCAGCAGCAGAGGGGGAGGGCCCTTCGGGGAGCTGTTTTTT

v_call: TRBV19
d_call: TRBD2
clone_size: .
j_call: TRBJ2-2
cdr3_aa: CASSTGLAGVLNTGELFF
cdr3_nt: TGTGCCAGTAGTACAGGACTAGCGGGAGTGCTGAACACCGGGGAGCTGTTTTTT

v_call: TRBV5-6
d_call: .
clone_size: .
j_call: TRBJ2-1
cdr3_aa: CASSLGARGANNEQFF
cdr3_nt: TGTGCCAGCAGCCTGGGTGCTAGGGGGGCAAACAATGAGCAGTTCTTC

v_call: TRBV6-1
d_call: .
clone_size: .
j_call: TRBJ1-2
cdr3_aa: CASSDPGLQGGYGYTF
cdr3_nt: TGTGCCAGCAGTGACCCCGGGCTCCAGGGAGGCTATGGCTACACCTTC